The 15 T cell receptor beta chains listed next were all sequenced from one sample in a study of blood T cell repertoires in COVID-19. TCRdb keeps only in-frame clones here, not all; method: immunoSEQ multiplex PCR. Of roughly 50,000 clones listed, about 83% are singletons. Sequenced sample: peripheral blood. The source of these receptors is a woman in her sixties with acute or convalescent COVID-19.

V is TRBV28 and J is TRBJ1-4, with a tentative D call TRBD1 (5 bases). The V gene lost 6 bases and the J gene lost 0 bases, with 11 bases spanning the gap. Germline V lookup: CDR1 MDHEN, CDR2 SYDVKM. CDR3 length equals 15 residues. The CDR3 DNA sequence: TGTGCCAGCAGGCCCCGACAGTCAACTAATGAAAAACTGTTTTTT. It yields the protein CASRPRQSTNEKLFF.

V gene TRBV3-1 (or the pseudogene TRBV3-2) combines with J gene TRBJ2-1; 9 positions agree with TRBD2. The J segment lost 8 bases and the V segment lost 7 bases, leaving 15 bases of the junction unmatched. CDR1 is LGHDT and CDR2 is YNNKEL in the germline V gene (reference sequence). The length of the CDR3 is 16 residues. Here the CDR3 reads CASKGGGAITFHEQFF. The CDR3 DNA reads TGTGCCAGCAAAGGCGGGGGGGCAATTACGTTCCATGAGCAGTTCTTC.

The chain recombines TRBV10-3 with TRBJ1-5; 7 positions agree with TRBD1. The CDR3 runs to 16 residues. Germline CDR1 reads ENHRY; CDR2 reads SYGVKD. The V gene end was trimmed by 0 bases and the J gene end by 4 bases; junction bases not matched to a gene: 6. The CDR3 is CAISESSAGGNQPQHF. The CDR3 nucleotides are TGTGCCATCAGTGAGTCGTCGGCAGGGGGGAATCAGCCCCAGCATTTT.

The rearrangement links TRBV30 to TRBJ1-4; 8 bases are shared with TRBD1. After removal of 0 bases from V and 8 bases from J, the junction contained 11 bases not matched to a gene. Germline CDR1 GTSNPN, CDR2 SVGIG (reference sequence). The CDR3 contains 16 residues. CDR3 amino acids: CAWSVQYGQGAEKLFF. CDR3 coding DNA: TGTGCCTGGAGTGTACAGTACGGCCAGGGGGCGGAAAAACTGTTTTTT.

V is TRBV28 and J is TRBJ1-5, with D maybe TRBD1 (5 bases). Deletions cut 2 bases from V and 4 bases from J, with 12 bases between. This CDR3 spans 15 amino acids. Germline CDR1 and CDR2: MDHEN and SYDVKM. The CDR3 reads CASSLGWGGNQPQHF. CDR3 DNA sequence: TGTGCCAGCAGTTTAGGATGGGGGGGGAATCAGCCCCAGCATTTT. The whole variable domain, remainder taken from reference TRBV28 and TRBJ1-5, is DVKVTQSSRYLVKRTGEKVFLECVQDMDHENMFWYRQDPGLGLRLIYFSYDVKMKEKGDIPEGYSVSREKKERFSLILESASTNQTSMYLCASSLGWGGNQPQHFGDGTRLSIL.

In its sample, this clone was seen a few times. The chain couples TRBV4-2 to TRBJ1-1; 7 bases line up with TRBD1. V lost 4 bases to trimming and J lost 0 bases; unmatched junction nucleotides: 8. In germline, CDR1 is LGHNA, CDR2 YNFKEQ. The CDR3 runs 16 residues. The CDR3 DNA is TGTGCCAGCAGCCTCGGACAGGTCCCCATGAACACTGAAGCTTTCTTT. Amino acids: CASSLGQVPMNTEAFF.

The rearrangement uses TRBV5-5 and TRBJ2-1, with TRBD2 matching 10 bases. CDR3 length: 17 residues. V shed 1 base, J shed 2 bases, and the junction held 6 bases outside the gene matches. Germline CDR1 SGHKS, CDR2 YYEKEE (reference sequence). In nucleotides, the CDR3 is TGTGCCAGCAGCTTGAATCCTAGCGGGAGAGCCTACAATGAGCAGTTCTTC. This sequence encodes CASSLNPSGRAYNEQFF.

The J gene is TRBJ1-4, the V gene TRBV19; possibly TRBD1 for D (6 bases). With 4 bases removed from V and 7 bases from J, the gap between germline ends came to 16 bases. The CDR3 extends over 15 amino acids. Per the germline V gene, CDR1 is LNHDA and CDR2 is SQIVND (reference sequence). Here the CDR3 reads CASSKQGPFREKLFF. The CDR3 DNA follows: TGTGCCAGTAGTAAACAGGGCCCTTTTCGTGAAAAACTGTTTTTT. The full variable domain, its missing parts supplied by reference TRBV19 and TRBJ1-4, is DGGITQSPKYLFRKEGQNVTLSCEQNLNHDAMYWYRQDPGQGLRLIYYSQIVNDFQKGDIAEGYSVSREKKESFPLTVTSAQKNPTAFYLCASSKQGPFREKLFFGSGTQLSVL.

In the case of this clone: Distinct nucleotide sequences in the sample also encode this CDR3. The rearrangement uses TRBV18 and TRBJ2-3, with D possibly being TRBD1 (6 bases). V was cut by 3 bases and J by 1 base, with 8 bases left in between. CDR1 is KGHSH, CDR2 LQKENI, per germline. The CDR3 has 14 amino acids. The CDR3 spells CASSPRQGTDTQYF. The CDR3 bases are TGTGCCAGCTCACCTCGACAGGGCACAGATACGCAGTATTTT. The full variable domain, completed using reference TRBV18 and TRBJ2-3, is NAGVMQNPRHLVRRRGQEARLRCSPMKGHSHVYWYRQLPEEGLKFMVYLQKENIIDESGMPKERFSAEFPKEGPSILRIQQVVRGDSAAYFCASSPRQGTDTQYFGPGTRLTVL.

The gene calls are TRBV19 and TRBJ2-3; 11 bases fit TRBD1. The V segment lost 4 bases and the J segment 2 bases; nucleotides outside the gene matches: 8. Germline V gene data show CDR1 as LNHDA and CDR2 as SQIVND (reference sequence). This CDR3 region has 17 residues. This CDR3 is CASSKDRGLPPTDTQYF. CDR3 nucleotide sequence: TGTGCCAGTAGTAAGGACAGGGGGCTTCCCCCCACAGATACGCAGTATTTT.

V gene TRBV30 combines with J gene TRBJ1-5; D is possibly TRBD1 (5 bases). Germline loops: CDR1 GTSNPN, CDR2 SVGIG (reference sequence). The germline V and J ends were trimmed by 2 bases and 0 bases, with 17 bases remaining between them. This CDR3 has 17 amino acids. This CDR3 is CAWSFPPGLYSNQPQHF. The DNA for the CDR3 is TGTGCCTGGAGTTTTCCCCCAGGGCTCTATAGCAATCAGCCCCAGCATTTT. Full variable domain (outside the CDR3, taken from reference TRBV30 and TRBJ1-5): SQTIHQWPATLVQPVGSPLSLECTVEGTSNPNLYWYRQAAGRGLQLLFYSVGIGQISSEVPQNLSASRPQDRQFILSSKKLLLSDSGFYLCAWSFPPGLYSNQPQHFGDGTRLSIL.

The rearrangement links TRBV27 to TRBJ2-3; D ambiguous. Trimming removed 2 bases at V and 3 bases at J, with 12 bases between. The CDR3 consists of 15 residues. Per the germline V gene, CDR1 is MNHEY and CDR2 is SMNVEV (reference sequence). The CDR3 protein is CASSLRLLGTDTQYF. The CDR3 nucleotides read TGTGCCAGCAGTTTAAGACTCCTCGGGACAGATACGCAGTATTTT.

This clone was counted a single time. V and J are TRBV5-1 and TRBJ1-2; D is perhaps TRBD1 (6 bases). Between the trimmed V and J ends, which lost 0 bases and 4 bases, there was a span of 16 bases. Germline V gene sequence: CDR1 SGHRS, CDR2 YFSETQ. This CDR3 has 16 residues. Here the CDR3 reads CASSLATTGRGYGYTF. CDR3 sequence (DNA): TGCGCCAGCAGCTTGGCCACGACAGGACGGGGCTATGGCTACACCTTC.

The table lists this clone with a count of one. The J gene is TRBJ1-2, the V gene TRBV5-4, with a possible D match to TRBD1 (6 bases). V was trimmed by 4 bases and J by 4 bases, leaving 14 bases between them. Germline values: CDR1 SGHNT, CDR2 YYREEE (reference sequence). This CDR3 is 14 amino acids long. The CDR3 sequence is CASSAPGQSYGYTF. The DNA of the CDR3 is TGTGCCAGCAGCGCCCCGGGACAAAGCTATGGCTACACCTTC.

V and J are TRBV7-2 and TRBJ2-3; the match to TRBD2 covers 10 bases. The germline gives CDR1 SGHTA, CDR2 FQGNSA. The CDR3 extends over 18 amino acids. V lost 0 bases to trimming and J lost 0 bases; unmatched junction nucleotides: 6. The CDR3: CASSLAWSGGGSTDTQYF. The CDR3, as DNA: TGTGCCAGCAGCTTAGCGTGGAGCGGGGGGGGAAGCACAGATACGCAGTATTTT.